These 32 T cell receptor beta chains were all obtained from the same sample, sequenced in a study of monozygotic twins with inflammatory bowel disease. With the 5' RACE reads reprocessed, TCRdb shows one record per CDR3 protein and no DNA. The clone table shows a few hundred thousand distinct CDR3 sequences, with the ten largest holding 2.6%. Sequencing used blood. These receptors all come from a human donor with ulcerative colitis or Crohn's disease, or a healthy co-twin of an affected twin (not recorded which).

This chain connects TRBV12-3 or TRBV12-4 to TRBJ2-5; lacking DNA, the TRBD1 call made by TCRdb goes unchecked. CDR3 length: 14 residues. CDR3 residues: CASSFNPGGETQYF.

V and J are TRBV10-3 and TRBJ1-1; TCRdb's assignment of TRBD1 cannot be checked, as there is no DNA. The CDR3 has 13 amino acids. From germline, CDR1 is ENHRY and CDR2 SYGVKD. CDR3 sequence reads: CAHGLGKNTEAFF.

The chain links TRBV20-1 to TRBJ2-3; checking the TCRdb D call of TRBD1 is not possible without DNA. The CDR3 consists of 15 residues. In germline, CDR1 is DFQATT, CDR2 SNEGSKA (reference sequence). The chain's CDR3 is CSARDPTGLTDTQYF.

This sequence joins TRBV7-3 and TRBJ2-2. Per the germline V gene, CDR1 is SGHTA and CDR2 is FQGTGA. This CDR3 comprises 14 residues. This CDR3 is CASSLIVNTGELFF. Combining the CDR3 with reference TRBV7-3 and TRBJ2-2 gives the whole variable domain GAGVSQTPSNKVTEKGKYVELRCDPISGHTALYWYRQSLGQGPEFLIYFQGTGAADDSGLPNDRFFAVRPEGSVSTLKIQRTERGDSAVYLCASSLIVNTGELFFGEGSRLTVL.

CDR3 in amino acids: CASSGDRVDEQYF. The chain uses TRBV11-2 and TRBJ2-7; absent DNA, TCRdb's TRBD1 call cannot be checked. This CDR3 has 13 residues. Germline V CDR1 and CDR2: SGHAT, FQNNGV.

The genes are TRBV19 and TRBJ2-4. The CDR3 length is 15 residues. Germline V gene data show CDR1 as LNHDA and CDR2 as SQIVND (reference sequence). This chain's CDR3 is CASSIVGPAKNIQYF.

The chain links TRBV9 to TRBJ2-3. CDR3 size: 13 residues. Germline V gene lookup returns CDR1 SGDLS and CDR2 YYNGEE. The CDR3 loop reads CASSVGGTETQYF.

The chain links TRBV4-1 to TRBJ1-1. Germline V gene lookup returns CDR1 MGHRA and CDR2 YSYEKL. The CDR3 spans 15 residues. The CDR3 protein is CASSQSRSLNTEAFF.

V and J are TRBV7-2 and TRBJ2-7; TCRdb picks TRBD1, but there is no DNA to check that call. The CDR3 sequence is 13 residues long. CDR1 is SGHTA and CDR2 is FQGNSA in the germline V gene. The CDR3 sequence: CASSPGTMSEQYF.

The rearrangement links TRBV7-2 to TRBJ2-2; TCRdb's D call, TRBD1, is unchecked because there is no DNA. In germline, CDR1 is SGHTA, CDR2 FQGNSA. The CDR3 contains 13 residues. The CDR3: CASSSRDTGELFF.

The chain carries TRBV20-1 and TRBJ1-5. The CDR3 is 14 residues long. Germline loops: CDR1 DFQATT, CDR2 SNEGSKA (reference sequence). The CDR3 reads CSAGKSLGNQPQHF.

This sequence joins TRBV12-2 and TRBJ2-1; checking the TCRdb D call of TRBD2 is not possible without DNA. TRBV12-2 is a documented pseudogene. The CDR3 loop spans 19 amino acids. The chain's CDR3 is CASRLAGVSGGSWGNEQFF.

The CDR3 is CASSPGLAGAQETQYF. J is TRBJ2-5 and V is TRBV7-2; absent DNA, TCRdb's TRBD2 call cannot be checked. Germline V CDR1 and CDR2: SGHTA, FQGNSA. The CDR3 totals 16 residues.

J is TRBJ1-5 and V is TRBV27; there is no DNA to check the TCRdb D call of TRBD1. The CDR3 contains 15 residues. Germline V lookup: CDR1 MNHEY, CDR2 SMNVEV (reference sequence). CDR3 amino acids: CASPITPVTHQPQHF.

The V and J genes are TRBV10-3 and TRBJ1-3; no DNA is available, so the TRBD1 call from TCRdb remains unchecked. The CDR3 is 16 amino acids. Germline V CDR1 and CDR2: ENHRY, SYGVKD. This CDR3 reads CAIRAVQGAGGNTIYF.

The chain's CDR3 is CASSLRATTNEKLFF. V usage is TRBV27 and J usage is TRBJ1-4. This CDR3 contains 15 residues. CDR1 and CDR2 from the germline V gene are MNHEY and SMNVEV (reference sequence).

The genes are TRBV7-2 and TRBJ2-3; with no DNA, the TCRdb D assignment of TRBD2 cannot be verified. From germline, CDR1 is SGHTA and CDR2 FQGNSA. CDR3 length: 16 amino acids. CDR3 sequence reads: CASSLTGGTSTDTQYF.

V and J are TRBV20-1 and TRBJ2-3; the D call from TCRdb, TRBD2, cannot be confirmed without DNA. CDR3 length: 17 amino acids. Germline V gives CDR1 DFQATT, CDR2 SNEGSKA (reference sequence). The CDR3 loop reads CSARVAGGPSSTDTQYF.

V usage is TRBV3-1 and J usage is TRBJ2-7. This CDR3 contains 13 residues. Germline V gene sequence: CDR1 LGHDT, CDR2 YNNKEL (reference sequence). The CDR3 sequence is CASSQNQVNEQYF.

The V gene is TRBV29-1, the J gene TRBJ1-2. The germline V gene encodes CDR1 SQVTM and CDR2 ANQGSEA. The length of the CDR3 is 11 residues. The chain's CDR3 is CSGAFNYGYTF.

The rearrangement links TRBV9 to TRBJ2-7; the D gene TCRdb calls, TRBD1, cannot be checked with no DNA. CDR1 and CDR2 (germline): SGDLS, YYNGEE. CDR3 length: 16 amino acids. The CDR3: CASSRDRENKGNEQYF. The whole variable domain, remainder taken from reference TRBV9 and TRBJ2-7, is DSGVTQTPKHLITATGQRVTLRCSPRSGDLSVYWYQQSLDQGLQFLIQYYNGEERAKGNILERFSAQQFPDLHSELNLSSLELGDSALYFCASSRDRENKGNEQYFGPGTRLTVT.

This sequence joins TRBV5-1 and TRBJ2-1; TCRdb designates TRBD2, a call that cannot be tested without DNA. The germline gives CDR1 SGHRS, CDR2 YFSETQ. CDR3 length: 16 amino acids. The chain's CDR3 is CASSSVNSGGYNEQFF.

The rearrangement joins TRBV6-5 to TRBJ2-3; the D call of TRBD1 rests on TCRdb alone, since no DNA is present to check it. This CDR3 region has 15 residues. CDR1 MNHEY and CDR2 SVGAGI come from the germline V gene. CDR3 region: CASSFQGARGDTQYF.

The genes are TRBV7-2 and TRBJ2-3; TCRdb outputs TRBD1, but without DNA this stays unchecked. The germline CDR1 and CDR2 sequences are SGHTA and FQGNSA. The CDR3 is 17 residues long. The CDR3 sequence is CASSLGRPGARTDTQYF.

The genes are TRBV5-6 and TRBJ2-7. This CDR3 spans 11 amino acids. CDR1 and CDR2 (germline): SGHDT, YYEEEE. CDR3 protein: CASSLMGEQYF.

The rearrangement uses TRBV20-1 and TRBJ1-1; TCRdb gives TRBD1 as the D gene, but with no DNA this cannot be confirmed. In germline, CDR1 is DFQATT, CDR2 SNEGSKA (reference sequence). The length of the CDR3 is 15 residues. CDR3 residues: CSARRGNTPPAEAFF.

V and J are TRBV6-1 and TRBJ2-7; TCRdb picks TRBD1, but there is no DNA to check that call. CDR1 is MNHNS and CDR2 is SASEGT in the germline V gene. The CDR3 runs to 14 residues. CDR3 sequence reads: CASSLGTHPYEQYF.

V usage is TRBV11-2 and J usage is TRBJ2-7; no DNA is available, so the TRBD1 call from TCRdb remains unchecked. From germline, CDR1 is SGHAT and CDR2 FQNNGV. The CDR3 has 18 residues. This CDR3 is CASSSPLGKAGTGDEQYF.

The V and J genes are TRBV5-1 and TRBJ1-6; TCRdb reports TRBD1, a call that lacks DNA to check it against. The CDR3 is made up of 13 amino acids. CDR1 is SGHRS, CDR2 YFSETQ, per germline. The CDR3 region is CASSDRGDSPLHF.

The V gene is TRBV3-1, the J gene TRBJ2-2; TCRdb's assignment of TRBD2 cannot be checked, as there is no DNA. Germline V CDR1 and CDR2: LGHDT, YNNKEL (reference sequence). The CDR3 runs to 16 residues. CDR3 in amino acids: CASSLVGGQGTGELFF.

V and J are TRBV7-2 and TRBJ2-5. This CDR3 has 12 amino acids. The germline V gene has CDR1 SGHTA and CDR2 FQGNSA. The CDR3 protein is CASSTRSETQYF.

V gene TRBV12-3 or TRBV12-4 combines with J gene TRBJ2-7; TCRdb's D gene call, TRBD1, goes unchecked for lack of DNA. This CDR3 comprises 13 residues. CDR3 loop: CASSLDRAREQYF.